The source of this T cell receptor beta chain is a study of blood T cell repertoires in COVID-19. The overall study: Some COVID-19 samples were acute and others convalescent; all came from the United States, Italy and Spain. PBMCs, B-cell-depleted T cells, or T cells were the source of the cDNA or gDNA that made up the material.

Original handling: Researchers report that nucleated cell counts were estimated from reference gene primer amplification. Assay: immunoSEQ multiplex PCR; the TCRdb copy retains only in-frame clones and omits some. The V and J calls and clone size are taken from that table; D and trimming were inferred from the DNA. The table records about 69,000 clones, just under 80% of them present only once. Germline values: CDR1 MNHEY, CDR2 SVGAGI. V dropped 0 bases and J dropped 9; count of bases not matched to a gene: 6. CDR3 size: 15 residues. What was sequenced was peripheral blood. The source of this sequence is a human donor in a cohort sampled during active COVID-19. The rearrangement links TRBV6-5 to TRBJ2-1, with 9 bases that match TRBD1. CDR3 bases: TGTGCCAGCAGTTACTCTAGGGGGGGACAGGGTGAGCAGTTCTTC. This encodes CASSYSRGGQGEQFF.